The 16 T cell receptor beta chains below all came from one sample that was sequenced in a study of blood T cell repertoires in COVID-19. Here immunoSEQ multiplex PCR was the method, and the copy in TCRdb shows in-frame clones only, minus some. The sample holds about 140,000 clones, about 75% seen once. Input material: PBMCs or T cells enriched from blood (not recorded which). The receptors come from a woman in her forties or fifties who had recovered from COVID-19.

With respect to this clone: The sample contains more than one DNA sequence encoding this CDR3. The genes are TRBV7-3 and TRBJ2-1; D is undetermined. Trimming stripped 3 bases from V and 3 bases from J, with 6 bases between. This CDR3 spans 13 amino acids. Germline CDR1 reads SGHTA; CDR2 reads FQGTGA. The CDR3 region has the DNA TGTGCCAGCAGCTTCGGCGGCTACAATGAGCAGTTCTTC. Encoded protein: CASSFGGYNEQFF.

The rearrangement links TRBV5-1 to TRBJ2-1; D perhaps matches TRBD2 (5 bases). The CDR3 contains 14 residues. Germline V gene data show CDR1 as SGHRS and CDR2 as YFSETQ. Trimming took 2 bases from V and 5 from J, leaving 11 bases between them. The CDR3 DNA reads as TGCGCCAGCAGCTTCGGACTTATTGACAATGAGCAGTTCTTC. Its protein is CASSFGLIDNEQFF.

The chain links TRBV7-3 to TRBJ2-2; a weak D match, TRBD1 (6 bases). Germline values: CDR1 SGHTA, CDR2 FQGTGA. Trimming removed 2 bases at V and 0 bases at J, with 10 bases between. This CDR3 is 16 amino acids long. The CDR3 reads CASSLYGGPNTGELFF. In DNA form, the CDR3 reads TGTGCCAGCAGCTTATATGGGGGCCCGAACACCGGGGAGCTGTTTTTT.

The chain recombines TRBV28 with TRBJ1-4; 7 bases align to TRBD1. Germline lookup yields CDR1 MDHEN and CDR2 SYDVKM. The V and J ends lost 4 bases and 2 bases, in that order; junction bases with no gene match: 7. The CDR3 totals 16 residues. CDR3 nucleotides: TGTGCCAGCAGTTGGCGACAGGGATTGACTAATGAAAAACTGTTTTTT. Amino acids: CASSWRQGLTNEKLFF.

The rearrangement uses TRBV13 and TRBJ2-3; D is perhaps TRBD1 (5 bases). Per the germline V gene, CDR1 is PRHDT and CDR2 is FYEKMQ (reference sequence). The CDR3 is made up of 16 amino acids. The V and J ends lost 8 bases and 1 base respectively, with 19 bases between them. This CDR3 reads CASYESRTKGTDTQYF. CDR3 coding DNA: TGTGCCAGCTACGAGTCGAGGACAAAAGGCACAGATACGCAGTATTTT.

The J gene is TRBJ2-7, the V gene TRBV27; 12 bases align to TRBD1. V shed 4 bases, J shed 2 bases, and the junction held 6 bases outside the gene matches. There are 16 residues in the CDR3. Per germline, CDR1 MNHEY and CDR2 SMNVEV (reference sequence). The CDR3: CASSSPGTGGTYEQYF. The CDR3 DNA reads TGTGCCAGCAGTTCACCCGGGACAGGGGGCACCTACGAGCAGTACTTC.

The genes are TRBV7-9 and TRBJ2-2; D perhaps matches TRBD2 (6 bases). This CDR3 is 15 amino acids long. Trimming removed 5 bases from V and 7 bases from J, with 17 bases in between. Germline-derived CDR1 and CDR2 are SEHNR and FQNEAQ (reference sequence). The CDR3 is CASSPGVGTDGELFF. DNA for the CDR3: TGTGCCAGCAGCCCCGGAGTGGGGACTGACGGGGAGCTGTTTTTT.

This chain uses TRBV30 with TRBJ1-2; a possible D gene is TRBD1 (5 bases). The CDR3 is made up of 13 amino acids. V lost 4 bases to trimming and J lost 1 base, with 10 bases between them. CDR1 is GTSNPN, CDR2 SVGIG, per germline (reference sequence). CDR3 nucleotides: TGTGCCTGGAAGACCCAGGGTAACTATGGCTACACCTTC. This sequence encodes CAWKTQGNYGYTF.

This clone came up once. This chain joins TRBV7-9 and TRBJ2-7; TRBD1 agrees at 8 bases. After removal of 2 bases from V and 5 bases from J, the junction contained 2 bases not matched to a gene. This CDR3 has 13 amino acids. Germline lookup yields CDR1 SEHNR and CDR2 FQNEAQ (reference sequence). The CDR3, as DNA: TGTGCCAGCAGCTTACGACAGGGGAACGAGCAGTACTTC. It specifies CASSLRQGNEQYF.

This chain links TRBV9 with TRBJ2-7, with 7 bases matching TRBD2. There are 13 residues in the CDR3. Losses at the gene ends were 4 bases for V and 5 bases for J; bases not matched to a gene: 6. CDR1 is SGDLS, CDR2 YYNGEE, per germline. This CDR3 reads CASSPGLWDEQYF. The CDR3 DNA reads as TGTGCCAGCAGCCCGGGACTATGGGACGAGCAGTACTTC. Based on the CDR3 plus reference TRBV9 and TRBJ2-7, the full variable domain is DSGVTQTPKHLITATGQRVTLRCSPRSGDLSVYWYQQSLDQGLQFLIQYYNGEERAKGNILERFSAQQFPDLHSELNLSSLELGDSALYFCASSPGLWDEQYFGPGTRLTVT.

V usage is TRBV19 and J usage is TRBJ2-7; D perhaps matches TRBD1 (6 bases). V was clipped by 6 bases and J by 2 bases, with 8 bases between them. The CDR3 runs to 12 residues. Germline CDR1 reads LNHDA; CDR2 reads SQIVND (reference sequence). DNA for the CDR3: TGTGCCAGTAGACAGGGCCCCTACGAGCAGTACTTC. Translated, it gives CASRQGPYEQYF.

V and J are TRBV5-6 and TRBJ2-7; D not resolved. Germline-derived CDR1 and CDR2 are SGHDT and YYEEEE. The CDR3 sequence is 12 residues long. V lost 2 bases, J lost 3 bases, and 6 bases lay in between. CDR3 coding DNA: TGTGCCAGCAGCTTTCGGGTCTACGAGCAGTACTTC. Its translation: CASSFRVYEQYF.

The V call is TRBV27, the J call TRBJ2-7, with D unresolved. The CDR3 totals 11 residues. V lost 4 bases, J lost 2 bases, and 3 bases lay in between. Looked up from germline, CDR1 is MNHEY and CDR2 is SMNVEV (reference sequence). The CDR3 DNA reads as TGTGCCAGCAGTTCAGCCTACGAGCAGTACTTC. Its protein is CASSSAYEQYF.

The genes are TRBV18 and TRBJ1-1, with D possibly being TRBD1 (6 bases). V lost 0 bases, J lost 0 bases, and 11 bases lay in between. The germline V gene has CDR1 KGHSH and CDR2 LQKENI. CDR3 length equals 16 residues. CDR3 DNA sequence: TGTGCCAGCTCACCACCATCTACAGGGATGAACACTGAAGCTTTCTTT. Translation: CASSPPSTGMNTEAFF.

J is TRBJ1-2 and V is TRBV5-1, with D possibly TRBD1 on 5 matching bases. Germline values: CDR1 SGHRS, CDR2 YFSETQ. V was shortened by 5 bases and J by 5 bases, with 13 bases between the two germline ends. The CDR3 has 13 residues. CDR3 sequence: CASSSGGEYGYTF. The CDR3 nucleotides are TGCGCCAGCAGTTCGGGAGGGGAGTATGGCTACACCTTC.

The sample holds one count of this clone. The V gene is TRBV27, the J gene TRBJ1-5; TRBD1 agrees at 10 bases. Germline lookup yields CDR1 MNHEY and CDR2 SMNVEV (reference sequence). This CDR3 is built from 16 residues. V shed 3 bases and J 3 bases; nucleotides not matched to a gene: 5. The CDR3 loop is CASSFPRQGANQPQHF. For the CDR3, the DNA is TGTGCCAGCAGTTTCCCGCGACAGGGGGCCAATCAGCCCCAGCATTTT.